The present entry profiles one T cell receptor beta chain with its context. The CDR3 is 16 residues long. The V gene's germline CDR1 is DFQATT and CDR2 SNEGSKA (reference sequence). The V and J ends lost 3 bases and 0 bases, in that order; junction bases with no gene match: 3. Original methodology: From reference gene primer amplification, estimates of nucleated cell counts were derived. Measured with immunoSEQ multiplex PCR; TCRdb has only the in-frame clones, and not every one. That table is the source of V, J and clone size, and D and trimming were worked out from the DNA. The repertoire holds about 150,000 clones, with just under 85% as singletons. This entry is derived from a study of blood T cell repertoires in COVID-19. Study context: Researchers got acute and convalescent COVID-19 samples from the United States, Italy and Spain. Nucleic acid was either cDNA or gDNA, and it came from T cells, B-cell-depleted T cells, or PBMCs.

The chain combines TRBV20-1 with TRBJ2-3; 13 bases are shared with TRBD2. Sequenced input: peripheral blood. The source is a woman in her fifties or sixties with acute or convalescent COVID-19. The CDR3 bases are TGCAGTGCTAGTTGGACTAGCGGGAGTAGCACAGATACGCAGTATTTT. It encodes CSASWTSGSSTDTQYF.